A selection of T cell receptor beta chains follows, all from one sample in a study of T cell responses to AZD1222 COVID-19 vaccine. Clones were read by immunoSEQ multiplex PCR, and TCRdb kept only the in-frame ones, dropping some. The table has more than 150,000 clones, about 91% seen once. Sequencing used peripheral blood, obtained 28 days after the second AZD1222 dose. All receptors derive from an adult who received the AZD1222 COVID-19 vaccine. Both conserved end residues are part of each CDR3. Each record gives: CDR3 DNA, CDR3 protein, clone size, V gene, D gene, J gene. D genes are given only for firm matches. Rows may omit the clone size; those that give it use once, few, many or a size class.

TGTGCCAGCAGTCCCCCTGCGGACGGCCTGATCTCCTACAATGAGCAGTTCTTC | CASSPPADGLISYNEQFF | . | TRBV28 | . | TRBJ2-1
TGTGCCAGCAGCCCCCCAAGCGATGAGCAGTTCTTC | CASSPPSDEQFF | . | TRBV4-2 | . | TRBJ2-1
TGTGCCGCCCAAGAAAGGGGGGGCAAGTACACTGAAGCTTTCTTT | CAAQERGGKYTEAFF | . | TRBV6-5 | . | TRBJ1-1
TGTGCCAGCAGTACCCTACGAGGACTAGTCTACAATGAGCAGTTCTTC | CASSTLRGLVYNEQFF | once | TRBV6-2/TRBV6-3 | TRBD2 | TRBJ2-1
TGTGCCAGCAGTTACTCGGTCGGGACCTACGAGCAGTACTTC | CASSYSVGTYEQYF | . | TRBV6-6 | . | TRBJ2-7
TGTGCCACCAGTGATTTGAGGGGAAGTGGGGCCAACGTCCTGACTTTC | CATSDLRGSGANVLTF | . | TRBV24-1 | . | TRBJ2-6
TGCGCCAGCAGCCTATGGACAGGGGGGGCCACTGAAGCTTTCTTT | CASSLWTGGATEAFF | . | TRBV5-1 | TRBD1 | TRBJ1-1
TGTGCCAGCAGCCTCCGGGGGGGCCAGGCGGACATTCAGTACTTC | CASSLRGGQADIQYF | . | TRBV21-1 | . | TRBJ2-4
TGTGCCAGTACCCTGGGCCGGAGCAATCAGCCCCAGCATTTT | CASTLGRSNQPQHF | . | TRBV19 | . | TRBJ1-5
TGCGCCAGCAGCCGCCTGACAGCTAGCACAGATACGCAGTATTTT | CASSRLTASTDTQYF | . | TRBV4-1 | . | TRBJ2-3